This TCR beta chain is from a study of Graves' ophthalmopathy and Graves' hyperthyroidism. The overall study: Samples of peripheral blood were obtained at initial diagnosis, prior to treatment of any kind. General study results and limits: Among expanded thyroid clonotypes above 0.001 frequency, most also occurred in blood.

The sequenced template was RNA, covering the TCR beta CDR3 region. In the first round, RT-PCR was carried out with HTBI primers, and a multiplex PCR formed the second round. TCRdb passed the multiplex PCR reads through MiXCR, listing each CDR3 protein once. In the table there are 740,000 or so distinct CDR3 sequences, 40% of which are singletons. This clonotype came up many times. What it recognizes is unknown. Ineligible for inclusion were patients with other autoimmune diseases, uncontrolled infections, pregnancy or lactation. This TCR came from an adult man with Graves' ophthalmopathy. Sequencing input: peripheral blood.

The CDR3 sequence: CASSLDGEGYQPQHF. Written as DNA, the CDR3 is TGTGCCAGCAGCTTAGATGGGGAGGGCTATCAGCCCCAGCATTTT. The chain carries TRBV7-2 and TRBJ1-5, with D hard to call. V lost 1 base, J lost 5 bases, and 12 bases lay in between. Germline V gene lookup returns CDR1 SGHTA and CDR2 FQGNSA. There are 15 residues in the CDR3.